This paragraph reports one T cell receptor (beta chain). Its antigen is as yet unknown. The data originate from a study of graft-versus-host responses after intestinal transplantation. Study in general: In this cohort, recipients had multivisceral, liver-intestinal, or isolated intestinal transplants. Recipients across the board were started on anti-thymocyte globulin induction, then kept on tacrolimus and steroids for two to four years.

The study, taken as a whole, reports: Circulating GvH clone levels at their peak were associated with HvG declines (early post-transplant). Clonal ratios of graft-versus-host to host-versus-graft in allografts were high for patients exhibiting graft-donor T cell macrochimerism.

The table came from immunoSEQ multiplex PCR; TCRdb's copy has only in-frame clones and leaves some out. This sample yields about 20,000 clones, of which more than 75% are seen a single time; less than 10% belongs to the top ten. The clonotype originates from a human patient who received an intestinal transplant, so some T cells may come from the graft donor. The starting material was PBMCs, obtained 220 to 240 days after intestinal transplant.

CDR3 coding DNA: TGTGCCAGCAGTCCACGACAGGCGCGGAATGAAAAACTGTTTTTT. As protein: CASSPRQARNEKLFF. The chain uses TRBV6-1 and TRBJ1-4, with D possibly matching TRBD1 (6 bases). Per the germline V gene, CDR1 is MNHNS and CDR2 is SASEGT. The CDR3 extends over 15 amino acids. V gave up 5 bases and J gave up 5 bases, with 15 bases separating them.